The 17 T cell receptor beta chains presented below share a single source sample, sequenced in a study of T cells after yellow fever vaccination. TCRdb passed the 5' RACE reads through MiXCR, listing each CDR3 protein once. This table holds roughly 500,000 distinct CDR3 sequences, 19% found once. The sequences come from PBMCs, collected 15 days after the yellow fever booster vaccination. Source of these receptors: a man aged 30 to 39 who received the YFV17D yellow fever vaccine.

This clonotype was counted a few times. The chain recombines TRBV20-1 with TRBJ2-3, with 9 nucleotides matching TRBD1. Losses at the gene ends were 6 bases for V and 4 bases for J; bases not matched to a gene: 8. The CDR3 covers 14 residues. CDR1 and CDR2 (germline): DFQATT, SNEGSKA (reference sequence). The CDR3: CSATGTGRSDTQYF. In nucleotides, the CDR3 is TGCAGTGCAACCGGGACAGGGAGATCAGATACGCAGTATTTT.

The chain has TRBV10-3 and TRBJ2-1, with D unclear. V dropped 4 bases and J dropped 0 bases, with 10 bases sitting between them. Germline lookup yields CDR1 ENHRY and CDR2 SYGVKD. The CDR3 is 15 residues long. CDR3 nucleotide sequence: TGTGCCATCAGTGGCAACCCGAGCTCCTACAATGAGCAGTTCTTC. Amino acids: CAISGNPSSYNEQFF.

The genes are TRBV7-2 and TRBJ2-5; D may be TRBD1 or TRBD2 (5 bases each). Germline V CDR1 and CDR2: SGHTA, FQGNSA. V lost 3 bases and J lost 1, with 12 bases in between. The CDR3 loop spans 15 amino acids. CDR3 coding DNA: TGTGCCAGCAGCTTGAGGGGAGAGCTCCAAGAGACCCAGTACTTC. It encodes CASSLRGELQETQYF.

This chain uses TRBV7-2 with TRBJ2-3; D perhaps matches TRBD2 (6 bases). The V and J ends lost 1 base and 0 bases respectively, with 8 bases between them. This CDR3 comprises 15 residues. The V gene's germline CDR1 is SGHTA and CDR2 FQGNSA. The CDR3 DNA is TGTGCCAGCAGCTTAGTACTAGCTAGCACAGATACGCAGTATTTT. Amino acid sequence: CASSLVLASTDTQYF.

This chain uses TRBV6-2 or TRBV6-3 with TRBJ1-5, with D uncertain. The CDR3 runs 13 residues. The V gene's germline CDR1 is MNHEY and CDR2 SVGEGT. The ends were cut back, 4 bases at V and 4 bases at J, with 8 bases in the middle. The CDR3 DNA is TGTGCCAGCAGTTCCCCGTATAATCAGCCCCAGCATTTT. Its protein product is CASSSPYNQPQHF.

Many counts were recorded for this clonotype. The rearrangement links TRBV25-1 to TRBJ1-5, with no clear D. V was shortened by 6 bases and J by 6 bases, with 12 bases between the two germline ends. Germline V gene sequence: CDR1 MGHDK, CDR2 SYGVNS. CDR3 size: 13 residues. CDR3 nucleotides: TGTGCCAGCAGAGGATCGGCGGTTCAGCCCCAGCATTTT. It translates to CASRGSAVQPQHF.

This clonotype was observed a handful of times. The chain couples TRBV4-3 to TRBJ2-2; D is unclear. Germline loops: CDR1 LGHNA, CDR2 YSLEER. The CDR3 is 14 residues long. Trimming shortened V by 7 bases and J by 6 bases, and 15 bases separated the two germline ends. The CDR3 DNA reads TGCGCCAGCACCCGGATTTCGGGTTCCGGGGAGCTGTTTTTT. It encodes CASTRISGSGELFF.

In its sample, this clonotype was seen a few times. The V and J genes are TRBV5-1 and TRBJ2-3, with 10 bases fitting TRBD2. V shed 3 bases and J 1 base; nucleotides not matched to a gene: 11. Germline CDR1 is SGHRS and CDR2 is YFSETQ. The CDR3 length is 18 residues. The CDR3 region is CASSSDLAGEGRTDTQYF. The CDR3 DNA is TGCGCCAGCAGCTCGGACCTAGCGGGAGAAGGCCGCACAGATACGCAGTATTTT.

J is TRBJ2-1 and V is TRBV6-2 or TRBV6-3; 9 positions match TRBD2. CDR3 length equals 17 residues. Germline-derived CDR1 and CDR2 are MNHEY and SVGEGT. V lost 2 bases, J lost 5 bases, and 10 bases stayed unmatched. CDR3 sequence: CASSYGTSGYANNEQFF. The CDR3, as DNA: TGTGCCAGCAGTTACGGCACTAGCGGGTATGCCAACAATGAGCAGTTCTTC.

In its sample, this clonotype was seen a few times. J is TRBJ2-7 and V is TRBV7-2; a weak D match, TRBD2 (5 bases). This CDR3 spans 15 amino acids. V was trimmed by 1 base and J by 6 bases, leaving 16 bases between them. Per germline, CDR1 SGHTA and CDR2 FQGNSA. The CDR3 protein is CASSLGPLEASEQYF. CDR3 bases: TGTGCCAGCAGCTTAGGACCACTAGAAGCCTCCGAGCAGTACTTC. The whole variable domain, remainder taken from reference TRBV7-2 and TRBJ2-7, is GAGVSQSPSNKVTEKGKDVELRCDPISGHTALYWYRQSLGQGLEFLIYFQGNSAPDKSGLPSDRFSAERTGGSVSTLTIQRTQQEDSAVYLCASSLGPLEASEQYFGPGTRLTVT.

This clonotype was detected only a few times. This chain joins TRBV20-1 and TRBJ1-6, with D perhaps matching TRBD1 (5 bases). V gave up 0 bases and J gave up 2 bases, with 8 bases separating them. This CDR3 spans 15 amino acids. CDR1 and CDR2 (germline): DFQATT, SNEGSKA (reference sequence). The CDR3 reads CSARDPGAYNSPLHF. The CDR3 nucleotides are TGCAGTGCTAGAGATCCGGGGGCCTATAATTCACCCCTCCACTTT.

In this sample, this clonotype turned up a few times. The CDR3 loop is CASSRNRDQFSEQYF. CDR3 in DNA: TGTGCCAGCAGCCGGAACCGGGACCAATTTTCCGAGCAGTACTTC. The rearrangement uses TRBV6-1 and TRBJ2-7; D is possibly TRBD1 or TRBD2 (5 bases each). In germline, CDR1 is MNHNS, CDR2 SASEGT. The germline V and J ends were trimmed by 6 bases and 6 bases, with 21 bases remaining between them. The CDR3 sequence is 15 residues long.

The V call is TRBV6-1, the J call TRBJ2-3; D possibly corresponds to TRBD2 (6 bases). Germline CDR1 reads MNHNS; CDR2 reads SASEGT. The CDR3 loop spans 15 amino acids. Trimming removed 6 bases from V and 2 bases from J, with 15 bases in between. The CDR3 reads CASRPGTRNTDTQYF. CDR3 bases: TGTGCCAGCAGACCGGGGACTCGAAACACAGATACGCAGTATTTT.

This sequence joins TRBV28 and TRBJ1-1; the D gene is possibly TRBD1 (6 bases). Trimming removed 7 bases at V and 1 base at J, with 13 bases between. This CDR3 has 14 residues. The germline gives CDR1 MDHEN, CDR2 SYDVKM. CDR3 coding DNA: TGTGCCAGCAACTCTGCGGGGGCGAACACTGAAGCTTTCTTT. This gives the protein CASNSAGANTEAFF.

This clonotype has just a few counts. The chain has TRBV5-1 and TRBJ1-1; TRBD1 matches 8 bases. The CDR3 spans 13 residues. V dropped 4 bases and J dropped 7; count of bases not matched to a gene: 6. Germline CDR1 is SGHRS and CDR2 is YFSETQ. This CDR3 is CASSLPGQGEAFF. DNA for the CDR3: TGCGCCAGCAGCCTTCCCGGACAGGGTGAAGCTTTCTTT.

This clonotype was detected only a few times. The chain links TRBV12-3 or TRBV12-4 to TRBJ1-5; D unresolved. The CDR3 has 12 amino acids. Trimming shortened V by 2 bases and J by 11 bases, and 10 bases separated the two germline ends. The CDR3 sequence is CASSLLGLTQHF. CDR3 nucleotide sequence: TGTGCCAGCAGTTTACTTGGACTGACCCAGCATTTT.

V and J are TRBV23-1 and TRBJ2-3; D gene uncertain. TRBV23-1 falls under the ORF class, with uncertain function. The V end was cut by 2 bases, the J end by 4 bases, with 16 bases between. The length of the CDR3 is 16 residues. CDR3: CASSQPARRASDTQYF. The CDR3 region has the DNA TGCGCCAGCAGTCAACCCGCTCGCCGTGCCTCAGATACGCAGTATTTT.